Listed here are 27 T cell receptor beta chains from one sample, sequenced in a study of long-term antiretroviral therapy in people with HIV. Survey-level resolution applied to immunoSEQ assay v3.0. Sequenced by immunoSEQ multiplex PCR; TCRdb stores in-frame clones only, minus some. Here the sample spans over 7,500 clones, roughly 87% being singletons. This specimen was unsorted PBMCs, taken 0.1 years after starting antiretroviral therapy. All receptors come from a middle-aged man with HIV.

V and J are TRBV28 and TRBJ1-6, with TRBD1 matching over 8 bases. CDR1 is MDHEN, CDR2 SYDVKM, per germline. CDR3 length: 14 amino acids. The V and J ends lost 4 bases and 10 bases, in that order; junction bases with no gene match: 6. CDR3 in amino acids: CASSWDRRGSPLHF. DNA for the CDR3: TGTGCCAGCAGTTGGGACAGGAGAGGGTCACCCCTCCACTTT.

The rearrangement joins TRBV9 to TRBJ1-6; 8 nucleotides match TRBD1. The CDR3 loop spans 19 amino acids. The germline V gene has CDR1 SGDLS and CDR2 YYNGEE. The ends lost 0 bases at V and 6 bases at J; junction bases unmatched: 14. For the CDR3, the DNA is TGTGCCAGCAGCGTAGCCGTAACTCAAGGACAGGGCCTTAATTCACCCCTCCACTTT. Protein: CASSVAVTQGQGLNSPLHF. Combining the CDR3 with reference TRBV9 and TRBJ1-6 gives the whole variable domain DSGVTQTPKHLITATGQRVTLRCSPRSGDLSVYWYQQSLDQGLQFLIQYYNGEERAKGNILERFSAQQFPDLHSELNLSSLELGDSALYFCASSVAVTQGQGLNSPLHFGNGTRLTVT.

The rearrangement uses TRBV11-2 and TRBJ2-2, with 7 bases identical to TRBD1. Losses at the gene ends were 1 base for V and 4 bases for J; bases not matched to a gene: 9. Germline V lookup: CDR1 SGHAT, CDR2 FQNNGV. The CDR3 has 17 residues. CDR3 nucleotide sequence: TGTGCCAGCAGCTTAGGTACAGGGGAAGACTTCACCGGGGAGCTGTTTTTT. Encoded protein: CASSLGTGEDFTGELFF. Drawing the rest from reference TRBV11-2 and TRBJ2-2, the complete variable domain is EAGVAQSPRYKIIEKRQSVAFWCNPISGHATLYWYQQILGQGPKLLIQFQNNGVVDDSQLPKDRFSAERLKGVDSTLKIQPAKLEDSAVYLCASSLGTGEDFTGELFFGEGSRLTVL.

V is TRBV27 and J is TRBJ2-1, with 7 bases lining up with TRBD2. The V and J ends lost 7 bases and 4 bases, in that order; junction bases with no gene match: 1. The CDR3 runs to 12 residues. Germline V gene lookup returns CDR1 MNHEY and CDR2 SMNVEV (reference sequence). The CDR3: CASMGGYNEQFF. The CDR3 DNA reads TGTGCCAGCATGGGGGGGTACAATGAGCAGTTCTTC.

The chain uses TRBV5-1 and TRBJ2-7; 9 bases agree with TRBD1. This CDR3 is 15 amino acids long. The V and J ends lost 4 bases and 5 bases, in that order; junction bases with no gene match: 10. Germline V lookup: CDR1 SGHRS, CDR2 YFSETQ. DNA of the CDR3: TGCGCCAGCAGCCCGCAGGACAGGGGCCTCGACGAGCAGTACTTC. Protein: CASSPQDRGLDEQYF.

The chain links TRBV13 to TRBJ1-6; D is ambiguous. The length of the CDR3 is 14 residues. V lost 3 bases and J 7 bases, leaving 10 bases between the germline ends. The germline gives CDR1 PRHDT, CDR2 FYEKMQ (reference sequence). The CDR3 protein is CASSFLQVNSPLHF. The DNA of the CDR3 is TGTGCCAGCAGCTTCCTCCAGGTGAATTCACCCCTCCACTTT.

The chain links TRBV9 to TRBJ1-4; D possibly corresponds to TRBD1 (5 bases). CDR1 is SGDLS, CDR2 YYNGEE, per germline. The CDR3 covers 15 residues. V was pared by 0 bases and J by 7 bases, with 13 bases between. CDR3: CASSVVAGLGEKLFF. CDR3 sequence (DNA): TGTGCCAGCAGCGTAGTGGCAGGGCTGGGTGAAAAACTGTTTTTT.

The J gene is TRBJ2-7, the V gene TRBV7-2; D remains ambiguous. The V gene's germline CDR1 is SGHTA and CDR2 FQGNSA. V was cut by 5 bases and J by 3 bases, with 11 bases left in between. This CDR3 contains 13 residues. The CDR3 region has the DNA TGTGCCAGCAGCCCCAATCACCTCTACGAGCAGTACTTC. It codes for CASSPNHLYEQYF.

DNA for the CDR3: TGTGCCAGCAGTGACTCCGACAAGAACACTGAAGCTTTCTTT. This gives the protein CASSDSDKNTEAFF. The J gene is TRBJ1-1, the V gene TRBV6-4; D gene uncertain. This CDR3 spans 14 amino acids. Trimming left V 0 bases short and J 1 base short, with 6 bases between. CDR1 and CDR2 from the germline V gene are MRHNA and SNTAGT.

The chain is built from TRBV5-8 and TRBJ2-5, with 11 nucleotides matching TRBD1. The CDR3 sequence is 15 residues long. The V and J ends lost 5 bases and 2 bases, in that order; junction bases with no gene match: 5. Germline V lookup: CDR1 SGHTS, CDR2 YDEGEE. DNA of the CDR3: TGTGCCAGCAGTAAGGACAGGGGGCTTCAAGAGACCCAGTACTTC. Protein sequence: CASSKDRGLQETQYF.

The chain combines TRBV4-3 with TRBJ2-7, with unresolved D. In germline, CDR1 is LGHNA, CDR2 YSLEER. Trimming stripped 3 bases from V and 3 bases from J, with 18 bases between. CDR3 length equals 16 residues. The CDR3 DNA reads as TGCGCCAGCAGCCAGGAATTAGGTATCGCGGACTACGAGCAGTACTTC. Translated, it gives CASSQELGIADYEQYF.

This clone was observed a single time. The chain joins TRBV11-3 to TRBJ2-2; D gene uncertain. This CDR3 contains 15 residues. Germline V CDR1 and CDR2: SGHNT, YENEEA. V shed 0 bases and J shed 4 bases, with 9 bases lying between them. CDR3: CASSLDSDVTGELFF. CDR3 nucleotides: TGTGCCAGCAGCTTAGATTCGGACGTCACCGGGGAGCTGTTTTTT.

This chain connects TRBV7-2 to TRBJ1-5, with D possibly being TRBD1 (6 bases). The CDR3 extends over 14 amino acids. Trimming took 1 base from V and 12 from J, leaving 16 bases between them. Germline assignment: CDR1 SGHTA and CDR2 FQGNSA. CDR3 nucleotides: TGTGCCAGCAGCTTAGGGGGGCCCCCACCAGTCCAGCATTTT. Translated: CASSLGGPPPVQHF.

The chain links TRBV29-1 to TRBJ2-7, with D uncertain. CDR3 length equals 11 residues. Germline V gives CDR1 SQVTM, CDR2 ANQGSEA. Trimming removed 2 bases from V and 6 bases from J, with 8 bases in between. Written as DNA, the CDR3 is TGCAGCGTTGAAAGGGCCGGCGAGCAGTACTTC. Its protein is CSVERAGEQYF.

This clone showed up just a few times. The chain recombines TRBV4-1 with TRBJ2-7; D remains ambiguous. The CDR3 sequence is 13 residues long. The V gene lost 0 bases and the J gene lost 4 bases, with 7 bases spanning the gap. Germline loops: CDR1 MGHRA, CDR2 YSYEKL. CDR3 amino acids: CASSQDLGYEQYF. Here the CDR3 DNA reads TGCGCCAGCAGCCAAGATTTGGGGTACGAGCAGTACTTC.

The chain employs TRBV12-5 and TRBJ2-3; TRBD2 matches 9 bases. From germline, CDR1 is LGHNT and CDR2 FRNRAP. The CDR3 covers 14 residues. V was pared by 8 bases and J by 3 bases, with 6 bases of the junction left unmatched. Here the CDR3 DNA reads TGTGCTAGTTCAGCGGGGGGCCGAACAGATACGCAGTATTTT. This gives the protein CASSAGGRTDTQYF.

V usage is TRBV5-1 and J usage is TRBJ1-2, with TRBD1 matching over 7 bases. The germline V gene encodes CDR1 SGHRS and CDR2 YFSETQ. The CDR3 has 13 residues. V dropped 0 bases and J dropped 6; count of bases not matched to a gene: 2. CDR3 protein: CASSLVQGHGYTF. CDR3 coding DNA: TGCGCCAGCAGCTTGGTACAGGGGCATGGCTACACCTTC.

The chain couples TRBV2 to TRBJ2-1, with D possibly TRBD1 on 6 matching bases. The V gene's germline CDR1 is SNHLY and CDR2 FYNNEI. The length of the CDR3 is 15 residues. Trimming stripped 4 bases from V and 5 bases from J, with 15 bases between. CDR3 sequence reads: CASSAYRDPDNEQFF. The CDR3 bases are TGTGCCAGCAGTGCCTACAGGGATCCGGACAATGAGCAGTTCTTC.

This sequence joins TRBV2 and TRBJ2-7, with 11 bases matching TRBD1. The CDR3 totals 13 residues. Trimming removed 7 bases from V and 3 bases from J; junction bases left unmatched: 2. The germline gives CDR1 SNHLY, CDR2 FYNNEI. The CDR3 protein is CASIGTGGYEQYF. As DNA, the CDR3 is TGTGCCAGCATAGGGACAGGGGGCTACGAGCAGTACTTC.

The rearrangement joins TRBV28 to TRBJ2-7; perhaps TRBD2 as D (7 bases). Germline CDR1 is MDHEN and CDR2 is SYDVKM. The V end lost 3 bases, the J end lost 0 bases, and 12 bases lay between the germline ends. The CDR3 consists of 15 residues. The CDR3 DNA is TGTGCCAGCAGTTTGGGGGGGCCGAGCTCCTACGAGCAGTACTTC. It codes for CASSLGGPSSYEQYF.

The genes are TRBV5-8 and TRBJ1-3; no clear D. Germline V gene lookup returns CDR1 SGHTS and CDR2 YDEGEE. The CDR3 spans 15 residues. V lost 2 bases and J 0 bases, leaving 9 bases between the germline ends. CDR3: CASSFAPISGNTIYF. The CDR3 DNA sequence: TGTGCCAGCAGCTTTGCTCCGATCTCTGGAAACACCATATATTTT. The full variable domain, completed using reference TRBV5-8 and TRBJ1-3, is EAGVTQSPTHLIKTRGQQATLRCSPISGHTSVYWYQQALGLGLQFLLWYDEGEERNRGNFPPRFSGRQFPNYSSELNVNALELEDSALYLCASSFAPISGNTIYFGEGSWLTVV.

The V and J genes are TRBV5-1 and TRBJ1-5, with D perhaps matching TRBD1 (6 bases). Germline loops: CDR1 SGHRS, CDR2 YFSETQ. Trimming took off 4 bases at V and 7 bases at J, with 24 bases between the two ends. CDR3 length: 17 residues. The chain's CDR3 is CASSPVALGGAEQPQHF. The CDR3 region has the DNA TGCGCCAGCAGCCCGGTCGCGTTGGGGGGGGCTGAGCAGCCCCAGCATTTT.

The chain joins TRBV4-3 to TRBJ2-2; the D gene is possibly TRBD1 (6 bases). CDR3 length equals 20 residues. V lost 2 bases and J lost 4, with 26 bases in between. CDR1 is LGHNA and CDR2 is YSLEER in the germline V gene. CDR3 bases: TGCGCCAGCAGCCAACTCCCCCGGGACATTCCTTTAACTAGCACCGGGGAGCTGTTTTTT. Amino acid sequence: CASSQLPRDIPLTSTGELFF.

The V and J genes are TRBV28 and TRBJ2-1; 9 bases fit TRBD2. The CDR3 has 15 amino acids. In germline, CDR1 is MDHEN, CDR2 SYDVKM. The V and J ends lost 6 bases and 4 bases, in that order; junction bases with no gene match: 7. The CDR3 sequence: CASRGSGGPYNEQFF. In DNA, the CDR3 is TGTGCCAGCAGAGGTAGCGGGGGCCCATACAATGAGCAGTTCTTC.

V is TRBV6-1 and J is TRBJ2-7; 9 bases agree with TRBD1. The length of the CDR3 is 13 residues. CDR1 and CDR2 from the germline V gene are MNHNS and SASEGT. The V gene end was trimmed by 6 bases and the J gene end by 4 bases; junction bases not matched to a gene: 4. CDR3 sequence: CASRAGQGYEQYF. The CDR3 coding sequence is TGTGCCAGCAGGGCCGGACAGGGGTACGAGCAGTACTTC.

This clone showed up just a few times. This chain connects TRBV10-3 to TRBJ2-1; TRBD1 matches 7 bases. Germline V gives CDR1 ENHRY, CDR2 SYGVKD. CDR3 length: 12 amino acids. J was trimmed by 5 bases and V by 9 bases; bases with no gene match: 4. The CDR3 region has the DNA TGTGCCATTAGACAGGGCAACAATGAGCAGTTCTTC. It specifies CAIRQGNNEQFF.

The count of this clone is one. J is TRBJ2-7 and V is TRBV27; 7 bases are shared with TRBD1. This CDR3 has 15 amino acids. V dropped 5 bases and J dropped 3; count of bases not matched to a gene: 10. Germline V gives CDR1 MNHEY, CDR2 SMNVEV (reference sequence). The CDR3 DNA sequence: TGTGCCAGCAGTCCTGACAGGGCGGCTTTCTACGAGCAGTACTTC. Amino acid sequence: CASSPDRAAFYEQYF.